A selection of T cell receptor beta chains follows, all from one sample in a study of memory CD4+ T cells and cytomegalovirus serostatus. TCRdb keeps only in-frame clones here, not all; method: immunoSEQ multiplex PCR. The table shows about 50,000 clones, with around 80% occurring only once. Sequencing used memory CD4+ T cells from blood. Every receptor here comes from an adult in good health and CMV-seronegative. Each CDR3 is given with its conserved first and last residue. D genes are given only for firm matches. Size is stated for part of the rows, as once, few or many counts, or as a class when the clone is expanded.

clone size: .
J gene: TRBJ1-1
V gene: TRBV2
D gene: TRBD1
CDR3 DNA: TGTGCCAGCAGGTACAGGGGTTCGAACACTGAAGCTTTCTTT
CDR3 protein: CASRYRGSNTEAFF

clone size: .
J gene: TRBJ1-2
V gene: TRBV7-2
D gene: TRBD1
CDR3 DNA: TGTGCCAGCAGCTCTTCCGGGACAGGGGGTCGCTATGGCTACACCTTC
CDR3 protein: CASSSSGTGGRYGYTF

clone size: .
J gene: TRBJ2-6
V gene: TRBV28
D gene: .
CDR3 DNA: TGTGCCAGCAGTTTAGGAGGGGCAACAGGGGCCAACGTCCTGACTTTC
CDR3 protein: CASSLGGATGANVLTF

clone size: .
J gene: TRBJ2-1
V gene: TRBV5-4
D gene: TRBD1
CDR3 DNA: TGTGCCAGCAGCTCCGGGACCCAGGGGGTTGGAGAGCAGTTCTTC
CDR3 protein: CASSSGTQGVGEQFF

clone size: .
J gene: TRBJ2-1
V gene: TRBV19
D gene: TRBD2
CDR3 DNA: TGTGCCAGTAGTATCGGAGCGGGATTGTCTAGGAATGAGCAGTTCTTC
CDR3 protein: CASSIGAGLSRNEQFF

clone size: .
J gene: TRBJ2-7
V gene: TRBV7-2
D gene: .
CDR3 DNA: TGTGCCAGCAGCTTCGAGAATCCCTACGAGCAGTACTTC
CDR3 protein: CASSFENPYEQYF

clone size: .
J gene: TRBJ1-1
V gene: TRBV2
D gene: TRBD1
CDR3 DNA: TGTGCCAGCAGTGATACAGGGGGGAGGACTGAAGCTTTCTTT
CDR3 protein: CASSDTGGRTEAFF

clone size: .
J gene: TRBJ1-1
V gene: TRBV10-3
D gene: .
CDR3 DNA: TGTGCCATCAGATCGGGGGGCGGAATGAACACTGAAGCTTTCTTT
CDR3 protein: CAIRSGGGMNTEAFF

clone size: .
J gene: TRBJ1-1
V gene: TRBV28
D gene: TRBD1
CDR3 DNA: TGTGCCAGCAGTTCACCCAGGGGGGGTATCCCTGAAGCTTTCTTT
CDR3 protein: CASSSPRGGIPEAFF

clone size: .
J gene: TRBJ2-2
V gene: TRBV19
D gene: .
CDR3 DNA: TGTGCCAGTAGTATAGCTCGGAACACCGGGGAGCTGTTTTTT
CDR3 protein: CASSIARNTGELFF

clone size: once
J gene: TRBJ1-5
V gene: TRBV30
D gene: TRBD1
CDR3 DNA: TGTGCCTACCAACACGGGGGACAGGGCAATCAGCCCCAGCATTTT
CDR3 protein: CAYQHGGQGNQPQHF

clone size: .
J gene: TRBJ1-4
V gene: TRBV5-6
D gene: .
CDR3 DNA: TGTGCCAGCACCAGGGCCTCCCTGGGACTGTTTTTT
CDR3 protein: CASTRASLGLFF

clone size: few
J gene: TRBJ1-1
V gene: TRBV19
D gene: TRBD1
CDR3 DNA: TGTGCCAGTAGTAGGGGACAGGGAACTGAAGCTTTCTTT
CDR3 protein: CASSRGQGTEAFF

clone size: .
J gene: TRBJ1-1
V gene: TRBV30
D gene: .
CDR3 DNA: TGTGCCTGGAGTGTGGCGGGGCTCACTGAAGCTTTCTTT
CDR3 protein: CAWSVAGLTEAFF

clone size: .
J gene: TRBJ2-6
V gene: TRBV7-2
D gene: .
CDR3 DNA: TGTGCCAGCAACCCGGGACCCAGTGCCAACGTCCTGACTTTC
CDR3 protein: CASNPGPSANVLTF

clone size: once
J gene: TRBJ2-5
V gene: TRBV2
D gene: .
CDR3 DNA: TGTGCCAGCAGTGGAGCCCGGTACCAAGAGACCCAGTACTTC
CDR3 protein: CASSGARYQETQYF

clone size: once
J gene: TRBJ1-5
V gene: TRBV7-9
D gene: .
CDR3 DNA: TGTGCCAGCAGCTTATTGGGATCCAATCAGCCCCAGCATTTT
CDR3 protein: CASSLLGSNQPQHF

clone size: once
J gene: TRBJ2-7
V gene: TRBV12-5
D gene: .
CDR3 DNA: TGTGCTAGTGGGCCGGGACCCAAGGAGCAGTACTTC
CDR3 protein: CASGPGPKEQYF

clone size: .
J gene: TRBJ1-5
V gene: TRBV7-2
D gene: .
CDR3 DNA: TGTGCCAGCAGCCGGGGCAGCAATCAGCCCCAGCATTTT
CDR3 protein: CASSRGSNQPQHF

clone size: .
J gene: TRBJ1-2
V gene: TRBV5-4
D gene: TRBD1
CDR3 DNA: TGTGCCAGCAGCGAAGGGGGCCCGGGAGGAGTCCCTAACTATGGCTACACCTTC
CDR3 protein: CASSEGGPGGVPNYGYTF

clone size: .
J gene: TRBJ1-2
V gene: TRBV30
D gene: .
CDR3 DNA: TGTGCCTGGAGGCGGGGTGGCTACACCTTC
CDR3 protein: CAWRRGGYTF

clone size: once
J gene: TRBJ2-5
V gene: TRBV7-9
D gene: TRBD2
CDR3 DNA: TGTGCCAGCAGCCGAGGAACTGTGACGAGGGGAGGGGAGACCCAGTACTTC
CDR3 protein: CASSRGTVTRGGETQYF

clone size: few
J gene: TRBJ1-3
V gene: TRBV5-1
D gene: .
CDR3 DNA: TGCGCCAGCAGCTCCGCCGCCTCTGGAAACACCATATATTTT
CDR3 protein: CASSSAASGNTIYF

clone size: .
J gene: TRBJ1-1
V gene: TRBV28
D gene: .
CDR3 DNA: TGTGCCAGCAGTTTTCAACGATACGGGGGGGCGCAAGAAGCTTTCTTT
CDR3 protein: CASSFQRYGGAQEAFF

clone size: .
J gene: TRBJ2-7
V gene: TRBV7-9
D gene: TRBD1
CDR3 DNA: TGTGCCAGCAGCTTAGAAGGGGGCAGAAACTACGAGCAGTACTTC
CDR3 protein: CASSLEGGRNYEQYF

clone size: .
J gene: TRBJ2-6
V gene: TRBV19
D gene: .
CDR3 DNA: TGTGCCAGTAGTATGGACGCGCCAGGCGCCTCTGGGGCCAACGTCCTGACTTTC
CDR3 protein: CASSMDAPGASGANVLTF

clone size: few
J gene: TRBJ2-2
V gene: TRBV14
D gene: TRBD2
CDR3 DNA: TGTGCCAGCAGCCACGGACTAGCGGACACCGGGGAGCTGTTTTTT
CDR3 protein: CASSHGLADTGELFF

clone size: .
J gene: TRBJ2-5
V gene: TRBV6-1
D gene: .
CDR3 DNA: TGTGCCAGCAGCCAGACCCGGCAAGAGACCCAGTACTTC
CDR3 protein: CASSQTRQETQYF

clone size: .
J gene: TRBJ1-2
V gene: TRBV30
D gene: .
CDR3 DNA: TGTGCCCGGGGTAACAGGGCCTATGGCTACACCTTC
CDR3 protein: CARGNRAYGYTF

clone size: .
J gene: TRBJ1-5
V gene: TRBV30
D gene: TRBD1
CDR3 DNA: TGTGCCTCATCTCAACAGGGGGGAAGCCATCAGCCCCAGCATTTT
CDR3 protein: CASSQQGGSHQPQHF

clone size: medium-sized
J gene: TRBJ1-5
V gene: TRBV6-1
D gene: TRBD1
CDR3 DNA: TGTGCCAGCAGTGAACGACAGGGTCGTGGTCAGCCCCAGCATTTT
CDR3 protein: CASSERQGRGQPQHF

clone size: .
J gene: TRBJ1-4
V gene: TRBV25-1
D gene: .
CDR3 DNA: TGTGCCAGCAGTGCCCGACAGGCCGATAATGAAAAACTGTTTTTT
CDR3 protein: CASSARQADNEKLFF

clone size: .
J gene: TRBJ2-5
V gene: TRBV28
D gene: .
CDR3 DNA: TGTGCCAGCAGTTTCCCGGCTATTCAAGAGACCCAGTACTTC
CDR3 protein: CASSFPAIQETQYF

clone size: .
J gene: TRBJ2-4
V gene: TRBV7-9
D gene: TRBD1
CDR3 DNA: TGTGCCAGCAGCCACAGCAATCGACAGGGGGTCAAAAACATTCAGTACTTC
CDR3 protein: CASSHSNRQGVKNIQYF

clone size: .
J gene: TRBJ1-1
V gene: TRBV15
D gene: .
CDR3 DNA: TGTGCCACCAGCAGAGCTAAAGGCTTGACAGGGAACACTGAAGCTTTCTTT
CDR3 protein: CATSRAKGLTGNTEAFF

clone size: .
J gene: TRBJ2-5
V gene: TRBV2
D gene: TRBD2
CDR3 DNA: TGTGCCAGCGGTCGACTAGCGGGGCGCCAAGAGACCCAGTACTTC
CDR3 protein: CASGRLAGRQETQYF

clone size: .
J gene: TRBJ2-5
V gene: TRBV6-1
D gene: TRBD1
CDR3 DNA: TGTGCCAGCAGTGAAAGAGGACAGGGGGTTGAGACCCAGTACTTC
CDR3 protein: CASSERGQGVETQYF

clone size: .
J gene: TRBJ1-4
V gene: TRBV27
D gene: .
CDR3 DNA: TGTGCCAGCAGTTCATTCCATGACGGGAAACTGTTTTTT
CDR3 protein: CASSSFHDGKLFF

clone size: medium-sized
J gene: TRBJ1-4
V gene: TRBV5-1
D gene: .
CDR3 DNA: TGCGCCAGCAGCGACCGGCCGTTTAATGAAAAACTGTTTTTT
CDR3 protein: CASSDRPFNEKLFF

clone size: .
J gene: TRBJ2-7
V gene: TRBV18
D gene: .
CDR3 DNA: TGTGCCAGCTCACTAGAACTAGACTACGAGCAGTACTTC
CDR3 protein: CASSLELDYEQYF

clone size: .
J gene: TRBJ2-7
V gene: TRBV6-1
D gene: .
CDR3 DNA: TGTGCCAGCAAAGAGATGGACGGGGTTGGGTACGAGCAGTACTTC
CDR3 protein: CASKEMDGVGYEQYF